These 25 T cell receptor beta chains share one sample of origin, sequenced in a study of blood T cell repertoires in COVID-19. Profiling relied on immunoSEQ multiplex PCR, and the TCRdb table lists in-frame clones only, not all of them. The sample has 65,000 or so clones, roughly four fifths seen once; the top ten hold 14% to 15%. Specimen: peripheral blood. These receptors originate from an elderly man with acute or convalescent COVID-19.

V gene TRBV19 combines with J gene TRBJ1-2; the match to TRBD1 covers 10 bases. CDR1 is LNHDA, CDR2 SQIVND, per germline (reference sequence). This CDR3 has 14 residues. Trimming removed 4 bases from V and 4 bases from J; junction bases left unmatched: 3. CDR3 protein: CASSRDRGSYGYTF. The DNA of the CDR3 is TGTGCCAGTAGTAGGGACAGGGGAAGCTATGGCTACACCTTC.

This clone was counted between two and nine times. The chain has TRBV3-1 (or the pseudogene TRBV3-2) and TRBJ1-3; D remains unclear. The V end lost 6 bases, the J end lost 0 bases, and 3 bases lay between the germline ends. The CDR3 consists of 12 residues. Germline CDR1 reads LGHDT; CDR2 reads YNNKEL (reference sequence). For the CDR3, the DNA is TGTGCCAGCAGGAGCTCTGGAAACACCATATATTTT. Protein: CASRSSGNTIYF.

The CDR3 DNA is TGTGCCAGCCAACAGTGGAACACCGGGGAGCTGTTTTTT. Translating it yields CASQQWNTGELFF. V gene TRBV6-5 combines with J gene TRBJ2-2; no clear D. Germline V gene sequence: CDR1 MNHEY, CDR2 SVGAGI. V lost 8 bases, J lost 1 base, and 8 bases lay in between. The CDR3 has 13 amino acids.

The genes are TRBV29-1 and TRBJ2-3, with 7 bases matching TRBD2. There are 14 residues in the CDR3. Looked up from germline, CDR1 is SQVTM and CDR2 is ANQGSEA. V was clipped by 2 bases and J by 1 base; unmatched bases: 3. CDR3 residues: CSVEWAGGTDTQYF. The CDR3 nucleotides read TGCAGCGTTGAATGGGCGGGGGGCACAGATACGCAGTATTTT.

The V gene is TRBV27, the J gene TRBJ2-7; D not certain. CDR3 size: 17 residues. The V gene's germline CDR1 is MNHEY and CDR2 SMNVEV (reference sequence). V was trimmed by 0 bases and J by 0 bases, leaving 15 bases between them. The CDR3 DNA sequence: TGTGCCAGCAGTTTATCGGCAGGATCTTCTTACTCCTACGAGCAGTACTTC. Translating it yields CASSLSAGSSYSYEQYF.

The V gene is TRBV9, the J gene TRBJ2-5, with D maybe TRBD2 (5 bases). Germline CDR1 and CDR2: SGDLS and YYNGEE. The CDR3 contains 14 residues. The V and J ends lost 4 bases and 7 bases respectively, with 17 bases between them. The CDR3 is CASSPPGSVGTQYF. The CDR3 nucleotides read TGTGCCAGCAGCCCTCCGGGATCGGTAGGGACCCAGTACTTC.

The V call is TRBV11-1, the J call TRBJ1-1, with D possibly matching TRBD1 (6 bases). The CDR3 extends over 19 amino acids. V lost 0 bases to trimming and J lost 0 bases, with 20 bases between them. Germline CDR1 is SGHAT and CDR2 is FQDESV (reference sequence). The CDR3 sequence: CASSLAEGDKGAMNTEAFF. The CDR3 DNA reads TGTGCCAGCAGCTTAGCTGAAGGGGACAAGGGTGCTATGAACACTGAAGCTTTCTTT.

The chain recombines TRBV7-9 with TRBJ1-4, with D uncertain. The CDR3 covers 14 residues. V dropped 1 base and J dropped 6 bases, with 9 bases sitting between them. Germline V gives CDR1 SEHNR, CDR2 FQNEAQ (reference sequence). As DNA, the CDR3 is TGTGCCAGCAGCTTAGGCGGTCGGGATGAAAAACTGTTTTTT. It specifies CASSLGGRDEKLFF.

The V gene is TRBV25-1, the J gene TRBJ2-2, with unresolved D. V lost 1 base, J lost 4 bases, and 19 bases lay in between. Looked up from germline, CDR1 is MGHDK and CDR2 is SYGVNS. This CDR3 comprises 18 residues. CDR3 in DNA: TGTGCCAGCAGTGAATCCCGGATTGGTGGTTGGAGCACCGGGGAGCTGTTTTTT. This codes for CASSESRIGGWSTGELFF.

The chain links TRBV13 to TRBJ2-7; possible D gene TRBD2, 5 bases. The V gene's germline CDR1 is PRHDT and CDR2 FYEKMQ (reference sequence). Deletions cut 7 bases from V and 7 bases from J, with 17 bases between. The CDR3 is 13 amino acids. The chain's CDR3 is CASKRGFGVEQYF. CDR3 DNA: TGTGCCAGCAAGAGAGGGTTCGGGGTTGAGCAGTACTTC. The full variable domain, in which reference TRBV13 and TRBJ2-7 provide the parts outside the CDR3, is AAGVIQSPRHLIKEKRETATLKCYPIPRHDTVYWYQQGPGQDPQFLISFYEKMQSDKGSIPDRFSAQQFSDYHSELNMSSLELGDSALYFCASKRGFGVEQYFGPGTRLTVT.

The chain couples TRBV19 to TRBJ2-6, with a tentative D call TRBD1 (5 bases). The V gene's germline CDR1 is LNHDA and CDR2 SQIVND (reference sequence). V dropped 3 bases and J dropped 5 bases, with 17 bases sitting between them. The CDR3 has 17 residues. CDR3 sequence reads: CASSIRQPPVRANVLTF. CDR3 nucleotides: TGTGCCAGTAGTATTCGACAGCCACCCGTGCGGGCCAACGTCCTGACTTTC. The full variable domain, rest sourced from reference TRBV19 and TRBJ2-6, is DGGITQSPKYLFRKEGQNVTLSCEQNLNHDAMYWYRQDPGQGLRLIYYSQIVNDFQKGDIAEGYSVSREKKESFPLTVTSAQKNPTAFYLCASSIRQPPVRANVLTFGAGSRLTVL.

The chain employs TRBV12-3 or TRBV12-4 and TRBJ1-1; the match to TRBD1 covers 9 bases. After removal of 6 bases from V and 2 bases from J, the junction contained 1 base not matched to a gene. This CDR3 is 13 amino acids long. CDR3 coding DNA: TGTGCCAGCAGGGGACAGGGAAACACTGAAGCTTTCTTT. This translates into CASRGQGNTEAFF.

The V gene is TRBV6-5, the J gene TRBJ1-2; D is uncertain. The CDR3 contains 13 residues. V dropped 1 base and J dropped 0 bases, with 3 bases sitting between them. Germline V gene sequence: CDR1 MNHEY, CDR2 SVGAGI. CDR3 coding DNA: TGTGCCAGCAGTTACTTCACTAACTATGGCTACACCTTC. This codes for CASSYFTNYGYTF.

CDR3 sequence: CASRKPGQGAGGYTF. CDR3 in DNA: TGTGCCAGCAGGAAACCGGGACAGGGGGCGGGAGGCTACACCTTC. V and J are TRBV6-5 and TRBJ1-2, with TRBD1 matching 12 bases. The germline V gene encodes CDR1 MNHEY and CDR2 SVGAGI. The CDR3 covers 15 residues. The junction had 10 bases not matched to a gene; V was cut back by 6 bases and J by 8 bases.

This chain links TRBV5-1 with TRBJ1-1, with TRBD1 as a possible D gene (6 bases). Between the trimmed V and J ends, which lost 3 bases and 0 bases, there was a span of 15 bases. The CDR3 consists of 16 residues. Germline CDR1 reads SGHRS; CDR2 reads YFSETQ. CDR3 loop: CASSSGQGPMNTEAFF. The CDR3 coding sequence is TGCGCCAGCAGCTCCGGTCAGGGGCCCATGAACACTGAAGCTTTCTTT. Together with reference TRBV5-1 and TRBJ1-1, the CDR3 gives the full variable domain: KAGVTQTPRYLIKTRGQQVTLSCSPISGHRSVSWYQQTPGQGLQFLFEYFSETQRNKGNFPGRFSGRQFSNSRSEMNVSTLELGDSALYLCASSSGQGPMNTEAFFGQGTRLTVV.

This CDR3 is CASSQRLDRGYFYEQYF. CDR3 coding DNA: TGTGCCAGCAGCCAACGTCTGGACAGGGGGTACTTCTACGAGCAGTACTTC. The genes are TRBV3-1 (or the pseudogene TRBV3-2) and TRBJ2-7; 10 bases line up with TRBD1. The V and J ends lost 2 bases and 3 bases, in that order; junction bases with no gene match: 10. Germline V lookup: CDR1 LGHDT, CDR2 YNNKEL (reference sequence). The CDR3 covers 17 residues.

The chain combines TRBV15 with TRBJ2-1, with 10 bases aligning to TRBD2. V gave up 2 bases and J gave up 8 bases; unmatched junction bases: 6. This CDR3 contains 15 residues. Germline CDR1 LNHNV, CDR2 YYDKDF (reference sequence). CDR3 sequence: CATSRPGLASDEQFF. CDR3 sequence (DNA): TGTGCCACCAGCAGACCGGGACTAGCGAGCGATGAGCAGTTCTTC. The variable domain in full, with the rest retrieved from reference TRBV15 and TRBJ2-1, is DAMVIQNPRYQVTQFGKPVTLSCSQTLNHNVMYWYQQKSSQAPKLLFHYYDKDFNNEADTPDNFQSRRPNTSFCFLDIRSPGLGDTAMYLCATSRPGLASDEQFFGPGTRLTVL.

The chain recombines TRBV7-2 with TRBJ2-1; weak D call: TRBD1 (6 bases). Deletions cut 6 bases from V and 3 bases from J, with 9 bases between. The CDR3 length is 13 residues. The germline V gene has CDR1 SGHTA and CDR2 FQGNSA. As DNA, the CDR3 is TGTGCCAGCAGTGGACAGCGCTACAATGAGCAGTTCTTC. Its protein product is CASSGQRYNEQFF.

This chain joins TRBV27 and TRBJ2-3; TRBD2 agrees at 10 bases. The CDR3 has 16 amino acids. Germline CDR1 is MNHEY and CDR2 is SMNVEV (reference sequence). The ends lost 3 bases at V and 0 bases at J; junction bases unmatched: 3. CDR3 sequence reads: CASSFLAGVSTDTQYF. Written as DNA, the CDR3 is TGTGCCAGCAGTTTTCTAGCGGGGGTGAGCACAGATACGCAGTATTTT.

In DNA, the CDR3 is TGTGCCACCAGCACCCCTGGGGGGGGAACCACTGAAGCTTTCTTT. Translated, it gives CATSTPGGGTTEAFF. V and J are TRBV15 and TRBJ1-1; tentatively, D is TRBD1 (5 bases). With 4 bases removed from V and 4 bases from J, the gap between germline ends came to 16 bases. CDR3 length: 15 amino acids. The V gene's germline CDR1 is LNHNV and CDR2 YYDKDF (reference sequence).

CDR3 bases: TGCGCCAGCAGCTTACATAGCAATCAGCCCCAGCATTTT. Its protein is CASSLHSNQPQHF. This rearrangement joins TRBV5-1 to TRBJ1-5, with unresolved D. Germline V lookup: CDR1 SGHRS, CDR2 YFSETQ. The CDR3 spans 13 residues. The germline V and J ends were trimmed by 2 bases and 0 bases, with 3 bases remaining between them.

This sequence joins TRBV19 and TRBJ2-2; 10 bases are a match to TRBD1. Germline trimming cut 3 bases from V and 7 bases from J; bases unmatched to any gene: 5. This CDR3 has 15 residues. CDR1 LNHDA and CDR2 SQIVND come from the germline V gene (reference sequence). The CDR3 is CASSMGQGINGELFF. DNA for the CDR3: TGTGCCAGTAGTATGGGACAGGGGATCAACGGGGAGCTGTTTTTT.

The chain combines TRBV19 with TRBJ2-5; perhaps TRBD2 as D (5 bases). The CDR3 consists of 13 residues. Trimming removed 1 base at V and 3 bases at J, with 6 bases between. Looked up from germline, CDR1 is LNHDA and CDR2 is SQIVND (reference sequence). The CDR3 region is CASSIAGEETQYF. The DNA for the CDR3 is TGTGCCAGTAGTATAGCCGGGGAAGAGACCCAGTACTTC. The full variable domain, its missing parts supplied by reference TRBV19 and TRBJ2-5, is DGGITQSPKYLFRKEGQNVTLSCEQNLNHDAMYWYRQDPGQGLRLIYYSQIVNDFQKGDIAEGYSVSREKKESFPLTVTSAQKNPTAFYLCASSIAGEETQYFGPGTRLLVL.

This clone was observed a single time. The V call is TRBV4-1, the J call TRBJ1-5; 10 bases are shared with TRBD1. From germline, CDR1 is MGHRA and CDR2 YSYEKL. V was clipped by 3 bases and J by 5 bases; unmatched bases: 16. The CDR3 sequence is 19 residues long. The CDR3 here is CASSHPFPSGTGVDQPQHF. CDR3 nucleotide sequence: TGCGCCAGCAGCCATCCATTCCCTAGCGGGACAGGGGTGGATCAGCCCCAGCATTTT.

The chain employs TRBV7-9 and TRBJ2-3, with D possibly matching TRBD1 (5 bases). The CDR3 contains 14 residues. Germline values: CDR1 SEHNR, CDR2 FQNEAQ (reference sequence). The V end was cut by 0 bases, the J end by 5 bases, with 9 bases between. The CDR3 is CASSLAAGIDTQYF. DNA for the CDR3: TGTGCCAGCAGCTTAGCGGCAGGGATAGATACGCAGTATTTT. The variable domain in full, with the rest retrieved from reference TRBV7-9 and TRBJ2-3, is DTGVSQNPRHKITKRGQNVTFRCDPISEHNRLYWYRQTLGQGPEFLTYFQNEAQLEKSRLLSDRFSAERPKGSFSTLEIQRTEQGDSAMYLCASSLAAGIDTQYFGPGTRLTVL.